This T cell receptor (beta chain) was obtained from a study of monozygotic twins with inflammatory bowel disease. Study conclusions and caveats: Clonotype sharing was lower in IBD patients than healthy twins, most markedly with disease activity.

Remarks on this clonotype: Its antigen is undetermined.

cDNA synthesis was performed in eight separate reactions for each sample. Each CDR3 protein gets one entry in TCRdb, which reprocessed the 5' RACE reads and gives no DNA. The listing records roughly 200,000 distinct CDR3 sequences. This CDR3 comprises 11 residues. Germline-derived CDR1 and CDR2 are DFQATT and SNEGSKA (reference sequence). The chain combines TRBV20-1 with TRBJ1-2; lacking DNA, the TRBD1 call made by TCRdb goes unchecked. The origin of this receptor is a human donor with ulcerative colitis or Crohn's disease, or a healthy co-twin of an affected twin (not recorded which). Specimen: blood. The CDR3 loop reads CSARRRDGYTF.